This entry lists 11 T cell receptor beta chains sequenced from one sample in a study of T cell responses to AZD1222 COVID-19 vaccine. Sequencing was performed with immunoSEQ multiplex PCR; in TCRdb, only in-frame clones are kept and a portion is missing. The table includes 100,000 or so clones, about 81% detected once. This specimen was peripheral blood, taken on day 0 of AZD1222 vaccination. These receptors originate from an adult in good health.

The chain joins TRBV5-1 to TRBJ2-7; D is unresolved. This CDR3 contains 14 residues. V lost 0 bases and J lost 2, with 9 bases in between. Germline V gene lookup returns CDR1 SGHRS and CDR2 YFSETQ. The CDR3 is CASSLGDGTYEQYF. The CDR3 region has the DNA TGCGCCAGCAGCTTGGGAGACGGTACCTACGAGCAGTACTTC. The full variable domain, rest sourced from reference TRBV5-1 and TRBJ2-7, is KAGVTQTPRYLIKTRGQQVTLSCSPISGHRSVSWYQQTPGQGLQFLFEYFSETQRNKGNFPGRFSGRQFSNSRSEMNVSTLELGDSALYLCASSLGDGTYEQYFGPGTRLTVT.

This chain connects TRBV7-6 to TRBJ2-3; no definite D call. This CDR3 comprises 15 residues. Trimming shortened V by 1 base and J by 2 bases, and 10 bases separated the two germline ends. Germline V gene data show CDR1 as SGHVS and CDR2 as FNYEAQ. The CDR3 reads CASSLVDGNTDTQYF. CDR3 sequence (DNA): TGTGCCAGCAGCTTAGTAGACGGAAACACAGATACGCAGTATTTT.

The J gene is TRBJ1-2, the V gene TRBV12-3 or TRBV12-4; D gene uncertain. The length of the CDR3 is 12 residues. Trimming took off 5 bases at V and 8 bases at J, with 12 bases between the two ends. The CDR3 sequence is CASSRPGSGYTF. CDR3 in DNA: TGTGCCAGCAGTCGACCAGGCAGCGGCTACACCTTC.

The J gene is TRBJ2-7, the V gene TRBV5-1; D is possibly TRBD1 or TRBD2 (6 bases each). The CDR3 has 15 residues. CDR1 and CDR2 from the germline V gene are SGHRS and YFSETQ. V was pared by 3 bases and J by 1 base, with 14 bases between. CDR3 in DNA: TGCGCCAGCAGCTCCCTGGAGGGGGGATCCTACGAGCAGTACTTC. Residues: CASSSLEGGSYEQYF. Using reference TRBV5-1 and TRBJ2-7 for the parts outside the CDR3, the full variable domain is KAGVTQTPRYLIKTRGQQVTLSCSPISGHRSVSWYQQTPGQGLQFLFEYFSETQRNKGNFPGRFSGRQFSNSRSEMNVSTLELGDSALYLCASSSLEGGSYEQYFGPGTRLTVT.

The V gene is TRBV27, the J gene TRBJ1-1; TRBD1 is a possible D gene (5 bases). The CDR3 runs to 13 residues. Per germline, CDR1 MNHEY and CDR2 SMNVEV (reference sequence). Between the trimmed V and J ends, which lost 3 bases and 4 bases, there was a span of 9 bases. The DNA of the CDR3 is TGTGCCAGCAGTTTGGCAGGGTTCACTGAAGCTTTCTTT. This sequence encodes CASSLAGFTEAFF.

The chain carries TRBV19 and TRBJ2-7; D tentatively reads TRBD1 or TRBD2 (5 bases each). Germline loops: CDR1 LNHDA, CDR2 SQIVND (reference sequence). The CDR3 has 14 residues. V was clipped by 6 bases and J by 2 bases, with 14 bases between them. In nucleotides, the CDR3 is TGTGCCAGTAGCCGCCGGGACCTAACCTACGAGCAGTACTTC. Residues: CASSRRDLTYEQYF. Variable domain in full (rest from reference TRBV19 and TRBJ2-7): DGGITQSPKYLFRKEGQNVTLSCEQNLNHDAMYWYRQDPGQGLRLIYYSQIVNDFQKGDIAEGYSVSREKKESFPLTVTSAQKNPTAFYLCASSRRDLTYEQYFGPGTRLTVT.

The sample holds one count of this clone. The chain carries TRBV13 and TRBJ1-2; 7 bases match TRBD1. The V segment lost 2 bases and the J segment 4 bases; nucleotides outside the gene matches: 7. The germline gives CDR1 PRHDT, CDR2 FYEKMQ (reference sequence). CDR3 length equals 15 residues. CDR3 residues: CASSLWGTESYGYTF. CDR3 DNA: TGTGCCAGCAGCTTATGGGGGACAGAAAGCTATGGCTACACCTTC.

CDR3 in amino acids: CASSVVRTGELFF. The CDR3 nucleotides read TGTGCCAGCAGCGTAGTTAGGACCGGGGAGCTGTTTTTT. The V call is TRBV7-2, the J call TRBJ2-2; D ambiguous. The ends were cut back, 5 bases at V and 5 bases at J, with 9 bases in the middle. The V gene's germline CDR1 is SGHTA and CDR2 FQGNSA. CDR3 length equals 13 residues.

The chain has TRBV19 and TRBJ2-3; D is ambiguous. The germline CDR1 and CDR2 sequences are LNHDA and SQIVND (reference sequence). Trimming left V 6 bases short and J 0 bases short, with 13 bases between. CDR3 length: 15 amino acids. The CDR3 DNA reads as TGTGCCAGTAGACCCAGCCCAATGAGCACAGATACGCAGTATTTT. It specifies CASRPSPMSTDTQYF.

A few counts support this clone. The chain carries TRBV6-2 or TRBV6-3 and TRBJ1-4, with 9 bases that match TRBD1. The CDR3 is made up of 15 amino acids. J lost 5 bases, V lost 2 bases, and 3 bases had no gene match. Looked up from germline, CDR1 is MNHEY and CDR2 is SVGEGT. CDR3 sequence reads: CASSYEGQGNEKLFF. For the CDR3, the DNA is TGTGCCAGCAGTTACGAGGGACAGGGCAATGAAAAACTGTTTTTT.

This clone was recorded once. This chain uses TRBV7-2 with TRBJ1-5; D unclear. V lost 1 base to trimming and J lost 4 bases, with 8 bases between them. Per germline, CDR1 SGHTA and CDR2 FQGNSA. The length of the CDR3 is 14 residues. CDR3 region: CASSLGQPNQPQHF. The DNA of the CDR3 is TGTGCCAGCAGCTTAGGGCAGCCAAATCAGCCCCAGCATTTT. The entire variable domain, with the rest obtained from reference TRBV7-2 and TRBJ1-5, is as follows: GAGVSQSPSNKVTEKGKDVELRCDPISGHTALYWYRQSLGQGLEFLIYFQGNSAPDKSGLPSDRFSAERTGGSVSTLTIQRTQQEDSAVYLCASSLGQPNQPQHFGDGTRLSIL.